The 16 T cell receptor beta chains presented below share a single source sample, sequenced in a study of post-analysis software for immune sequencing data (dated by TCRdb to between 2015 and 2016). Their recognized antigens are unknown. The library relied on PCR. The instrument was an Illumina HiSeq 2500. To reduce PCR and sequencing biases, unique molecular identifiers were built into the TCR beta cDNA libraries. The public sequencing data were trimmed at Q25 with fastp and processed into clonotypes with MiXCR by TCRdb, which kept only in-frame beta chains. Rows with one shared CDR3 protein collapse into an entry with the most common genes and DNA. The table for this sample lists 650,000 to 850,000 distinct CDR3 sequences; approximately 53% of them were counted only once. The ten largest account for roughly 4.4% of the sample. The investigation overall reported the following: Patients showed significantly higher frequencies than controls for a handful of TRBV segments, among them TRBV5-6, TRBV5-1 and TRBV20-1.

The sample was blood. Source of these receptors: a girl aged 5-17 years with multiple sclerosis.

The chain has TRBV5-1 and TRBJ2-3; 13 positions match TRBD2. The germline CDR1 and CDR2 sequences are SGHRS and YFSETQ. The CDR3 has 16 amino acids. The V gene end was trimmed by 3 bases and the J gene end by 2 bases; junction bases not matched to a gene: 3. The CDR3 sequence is CASSWGTSGTTDTQYF. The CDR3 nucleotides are TGCGCCAGCAGCTGGGGGACTAGCGGGACCACAGATACGCAGTATTTT.

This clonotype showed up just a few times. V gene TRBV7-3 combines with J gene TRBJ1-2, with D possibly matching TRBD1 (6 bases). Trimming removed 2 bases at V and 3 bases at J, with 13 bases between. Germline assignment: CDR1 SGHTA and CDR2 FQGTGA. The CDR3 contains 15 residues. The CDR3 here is CASSLLGGFDYGYTF. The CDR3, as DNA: TGTGCCAGCAGCTTATTGGGGGGCTTTGACTATGGCTACACCTTC.

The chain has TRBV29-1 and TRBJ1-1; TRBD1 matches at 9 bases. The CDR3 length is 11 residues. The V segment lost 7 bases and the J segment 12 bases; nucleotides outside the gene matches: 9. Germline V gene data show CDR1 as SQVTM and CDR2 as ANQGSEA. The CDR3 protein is CSGNRGLETFF. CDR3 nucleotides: TGCAGCGGTAACAGGGGGCTAGAAACTTTCTTT. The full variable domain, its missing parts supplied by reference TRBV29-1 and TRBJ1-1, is SAVISQKPSRDICQRGTSLTIQCQVDSQVTMMFWYRQQPGQSLTLIATANQGSEATYESGFVIDKFPISRPNLTFSTLTVSNMSPEDSSIYLCSGNRGLETFFGQGTRLTVV.

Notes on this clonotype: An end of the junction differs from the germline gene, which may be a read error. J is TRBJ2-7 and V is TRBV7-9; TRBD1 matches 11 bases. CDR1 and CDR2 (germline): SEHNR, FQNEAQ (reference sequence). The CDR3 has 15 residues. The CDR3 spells CANSHPGTGGYEQYF. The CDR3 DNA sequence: TGTGCCAACAGCCATCCCGGGACAGGGGGCTACGAGCAGTACTTC.

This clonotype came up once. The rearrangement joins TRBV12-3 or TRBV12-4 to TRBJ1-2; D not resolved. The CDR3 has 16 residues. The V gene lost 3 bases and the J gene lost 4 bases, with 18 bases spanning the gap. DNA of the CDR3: TGTGCCAGCAGTTTCAGCCCCCTAGGAGCCGGCTATGGCTACACCTTC. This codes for CASSFSPLGAGYGYTF.

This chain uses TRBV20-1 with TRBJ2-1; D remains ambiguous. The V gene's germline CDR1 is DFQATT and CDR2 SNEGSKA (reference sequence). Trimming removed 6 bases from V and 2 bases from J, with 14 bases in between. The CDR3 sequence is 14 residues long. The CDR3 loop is CSAAPDRAYNEQFF. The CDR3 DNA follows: TGCAGTGCCGCGCCGGACCGAGCCTACAATGAGCAGTTCTTC.

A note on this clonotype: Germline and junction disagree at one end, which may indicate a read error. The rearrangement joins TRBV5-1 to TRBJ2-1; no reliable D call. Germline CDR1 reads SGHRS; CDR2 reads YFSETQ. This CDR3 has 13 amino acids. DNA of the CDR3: TGCACCAGCAGCTTTGGGACCTACAATGAGCAGTTCTTC. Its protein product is CTSSFGTYNEQFF. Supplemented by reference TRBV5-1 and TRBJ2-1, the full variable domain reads KAGVTQTPRYLIKTRGQQVTLSCSPISGHRSVSWYQQTPGQGLQFLFEYFSETQRNKGNFPGRFSGRQFSNSRSEMNVSTLELGDSALYLCTSSFGTYNEQFFGPGTRLTVL.

Here the CDR3 reads CASSLDRGTNYGYTF. CDR3 sequence (DNA): TGCGCCAGCAGCTTGGATAGGGGGACTAACTATGGCTACACCTTC. The chain employs TRBV5-1 and TRBJ1-2; a weak D match, TRBD1 (6 bases). This CDR3 spans 15 amino acids. V was clipped by 0 bases and J by 0 bases, with 9 bases between them. Germline V CDR1 and CDR2: SGHRS, YFSETQ. Combining the CDR3 with reference TRBV5-1 and TRBJ1-2 gives the whole variable domain KAGVTQTPRYLIKTRGQQVTLSCSPISGHRSVSWYQQTPGQGLQFLFEYFSETQRNKGNFPGRFSGRQFSNSRSEMNVSTLELGDSALYLCASSLDRGTNYGYTFGSGTRLTVV.

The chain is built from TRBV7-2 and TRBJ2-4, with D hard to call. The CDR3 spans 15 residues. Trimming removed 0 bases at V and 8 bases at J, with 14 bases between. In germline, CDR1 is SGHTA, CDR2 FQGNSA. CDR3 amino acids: CASSLASQSGHIQYF. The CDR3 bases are TGTGCCAGCAGCTTAGCTTCCCAGTCTGGGCACATTCAGTACTTC.

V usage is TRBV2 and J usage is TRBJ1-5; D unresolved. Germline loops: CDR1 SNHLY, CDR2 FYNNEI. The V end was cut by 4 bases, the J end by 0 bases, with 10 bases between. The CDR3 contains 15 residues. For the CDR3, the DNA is TGTGCCAGCAGTGGGACGGTGGATAGCAATCAGCCCCAGCATTTT. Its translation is CASSGTVDSNQPQHF.

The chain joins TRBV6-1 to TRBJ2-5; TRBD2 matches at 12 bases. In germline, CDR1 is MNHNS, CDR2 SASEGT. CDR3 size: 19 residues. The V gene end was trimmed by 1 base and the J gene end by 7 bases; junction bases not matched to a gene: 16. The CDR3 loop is CASSEEDRGLAGPGGTQYF. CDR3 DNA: TGTGCCAGCAGTGAAGAAGACAGGGGACTAGCGGGTCCGGGTGGGACCCAGTACTTC.

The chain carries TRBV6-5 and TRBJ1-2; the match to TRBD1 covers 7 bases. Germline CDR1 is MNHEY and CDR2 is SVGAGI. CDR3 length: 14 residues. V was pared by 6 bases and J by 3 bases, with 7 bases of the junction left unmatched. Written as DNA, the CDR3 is TGTGCCAGCAGCAGGGACAGCTTCCACTATGGCTACACCTTC. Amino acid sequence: CASSRDSFHYGYTF.

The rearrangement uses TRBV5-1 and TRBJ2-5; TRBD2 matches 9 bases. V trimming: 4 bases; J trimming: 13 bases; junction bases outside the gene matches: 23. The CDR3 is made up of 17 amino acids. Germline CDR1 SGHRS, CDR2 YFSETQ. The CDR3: CASSRGLAGFGNGERYF. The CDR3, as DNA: TGCGCCAGCAGCCGTGGTCTAGCGGGGTTTGGAAACGGCGAGCGGTACTTC.

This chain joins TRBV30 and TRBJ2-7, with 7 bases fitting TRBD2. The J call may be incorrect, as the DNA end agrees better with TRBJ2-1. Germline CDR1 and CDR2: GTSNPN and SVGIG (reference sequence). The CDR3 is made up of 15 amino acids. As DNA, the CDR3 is TGTGCCTGGAGCGGCGGGAGCCCATTCGGATATGAGCAGTTCTTC. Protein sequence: CAWSGGSPFGYEQFF.

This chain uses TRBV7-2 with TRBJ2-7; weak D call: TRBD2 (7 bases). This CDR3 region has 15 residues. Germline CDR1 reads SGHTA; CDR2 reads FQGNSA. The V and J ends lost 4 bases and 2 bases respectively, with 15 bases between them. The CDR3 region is CASSSPGGGAYEQYF. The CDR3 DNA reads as TGTGCCAGCAGCTCCCCGGGGGGCGGAGCCTACGAGCAGTACTTC.

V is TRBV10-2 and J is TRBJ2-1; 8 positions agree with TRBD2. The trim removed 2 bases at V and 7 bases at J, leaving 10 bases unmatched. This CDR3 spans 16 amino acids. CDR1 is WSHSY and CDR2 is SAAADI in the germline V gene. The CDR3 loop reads CASSEGPGGGWNEQFF. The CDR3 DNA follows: TGCGCCAGCAGTGAGGGGCCTGGCGGGGGGTGGAATGAGCAGTTCTTC.